Listed below are T cell receptor beta chains from one sample, sequenced in a study of OX40 agonist ivuxolimab in advanced cancers. Produced via immunoSEQ multiplex PCR; TCRdb's table is partial and in-frame only. Found here are 55,000 to 80,000 clones, under 95% of them singletons; the top ten hold 0.62%. Material: CD4+ or CD8+ T cells sorted from blood, obtained in a trial of the OX40 agonist ivuxolimab. Receptor source: an adult with an advanced solid tumor such as melanoma, head and neck, liver or kidney cancer. Both conserved end residues are part of each CDR3. D genes are given only for firm matches. Size is omitted from some rows. Given values are once, few, many or a class for expanded clones.

v_call: TRBV10-3
clone_size: .
j_call: TRBJ2-2
d_call: .
cdr3_aa: CAIPSSKNTGELFF
cdr3_nt: TGTGCCATCCCTAGCAGCAAGAACACCGGGGAGCTGTTTTTT

v_call: TRBV9
clone_size: .
j_call: TRBJ1-1
d_call: .
cdr3_aa: CASSISPADNTEAFF
cdr3_nt: TGTGCCAGCAGCATTAGCCCGGCAGATAACACTGAAGCTTTCTTT

v_call: TRBV18
clone_size: .
j_call: TRBJ1-5
d_call: TRBD1
cdr3_aa: CASSRQGSNQPQHF
cdr3_nt: TGTGCCAGCTCTCGACAGGGGTCCAATCAGCCCCAGCATTTT

v_call: TRBV11-3
clone_size: .
j_call: TRBJ2-7
d_call: TRBD1
cdr3_aa: CASSFSQGSYEQYF
cdr3_nt: TGTGCCAGCAGCTTCTCACAGGGGTCCTACGAGCAGTACTTC

v_call: TRBV27
clone_size: once
j_call: TRBJ2-7
d_call: .
cdr3_aa: CASRLSDSYEQYF
cdr3_nt: TGTGCCAGCCGCTTGAGCGACTCCTACGAGCAGTACTTC

v_call: TRBV7-6
clone_size: .
j_call: TRBJ1-1
d_call: TRBD1
cdr3_aa: CASSKGGATTEAFF
cdr3_nt: TGTGCCAGCAGCAAAGGGGGCGCGACCACTGAAGCTTTCTTT

v_call: TRBV2
clone_size: few
j_call: TRBJ2-7
d_call: .
cdr3_aa: CASRGGGEGPREQYF
cdr3_nt: TGTGCCAGCAGGGGGGGCGGGGAGGGCCCTCGGGAGCAGTACTTC

v_call: TRBV4-1
clone_size: .
j_call: TRBJ2-3
d_call: .
cdr3_aa: CASSPQRRWGTDTQYF
cdr3_nt: TGCGCCAGCAGCCCCCAAAGGAGATGGGGCACAGATACGCAGTATTTT

v_call: TRBV18
clone_size: .
j_call: TRBJ1-3
d_call: .
cdr3_aa: CASSPPVRQTTGNTIYF
cdr3_nt: TGTGCCAGCTCACCACCGGTTAGGCAGACCACTGGAAACACCATATATTTT

v_call: TRBV2
clone_size: .
j_call: TRBJ2-5
d_call: .
cdr3_aa: CASSEAGQAQETQYF
cdr3_nt: TGTGCCAGCAGTGAGGCGGGACAAGCTCAAGAGACCCAGTACTTC

v_call: TRBV5-4
clone_size: few
j_call: TRBJ2-3
d_call: TRBD1
cdr3_aa: CASSGGTGPGGTDTQYF
cdr3_nt: TGTGCCAGCAGCGGGGGGACAGGGCCAGGAGGCACAGATACGCAGTATTTT

v_call: TRBV28
clone_size: .
j_call: TRBJ2-7
d_call: TRBD2
cdr3_aa: CASTKGRGGYEQYF
cdr3_nt: TGTGCCAGCACCAAAGGACGCGGGGGCTACGAGCAGTACTTC

v_call: TRBV5-1
clone_size: .
j_call: TRBJ2-6
d_call: TRBD1
cdr3_aa: CASSLEAGTGAGANVLTF
cdr3_nt: TGCGCCAGCAGCTTGGAAGCCGGGACAGGGGCTGGGGCCAACGTCCTGACTTTC

v_call: TRBV6-1
clone_size: .
j_call: TRBJ2-3
d_call: TRBD2
cdr3_aa: CASSGGGVHTQYF
cdr3_nt: TGTGCCAGTAGCGGGGGAGGAGTTCATACGCAGTATTTT

v_call: TRBV6-5
clone_size: .
j_call: TRBJ2-3
d_call: TRBD2
cdr3_aa: CASRTGLAGDTQYF
cdr3_nt: TGTGCCAGCAGAACGGGACTAGCGGGAGATACGCAGTATTTT

v_call: TRBV5-1
clone_size: .
j_call: TRBJ2-5
d_call: .
cdr3_aa: CASSLANSFETQYF
cdr3_nt: TGCGCCAGCAGCTTGGCCAATAGCTTCGAGACCCAGTACTTC

v_call: TRBV6-5
clone_size: .
j_call: TRBJ2-5
d_call: .
cdr3_aa: CASRSTGANGETQYF
cdr3_nt: TGTGCCAGCAGATCAACCGGGGCCAACGGGGAGACCCAGTACTTC

v_call: TRBV9
clone_size: .
j_call: TRBJ1-4
d_call: .
cdr3_aa: CASSVAPNNEKLFF
cdr3_nt: TGTGCCAGCAGCGTAGCTCCTAATAATGAAAAACTGTTTTTT

v_call: TRBV5-1
clone_size: .
j_call: TRBJ2-7
d_call: TRBD2
cdr3_aa: CASRHGTSGRDYEQYF
cdr3_nt: TGCGCCAGCAGGCATGGGACTAGCGGGAGGGATTACGAGCAGTACTTC

v_call: TRBV6-6
clone_size: .
j_call: TRBJ2-7
d_call: TRBD2
cdr3_aa: CASSYRREVYEQYF
cdr3_nt: TGTGCCAGCAGTTACAGGCGGGAGGTCTACGAGCAGTACTTC

v_call: TRBV6-1
clone_size: .
j_call: TRBJ1-2
d_call: TRBD1
cdr3_aa: CASSEDREDYGYTF
cdr3_nt: TGTGCCAGCAGTGAGGACAGGGAGGACTATGGCTACACCTTC

v_call: TRBV6-5
clone_size: once
j_call: TRBJ2-7
d_call: .
cdr3_aa: CASSSGQSYEQYF
cdr3_nt: TGTGCCAGCAGTTCAGGACAGTCCTACGAGCAGTACTTC

v_call: TRBV7-3
clone_size: .
j_call: TRBJ1-3
d_call: .
cdr3_aa: CASSPQGSASSGNTIYF
cdr3_nt: TGTGCCAGCAGCCCCCAGGGTTCGGCTAGCTCTGGAAACACCATATATTTT

v_call: TRBV9
clone_size: .
j_call: TRBJ2-1
d_call: .
cdr3_aa: CASSVGLGLYNEQFF
cdr3_nt: TGTGCCAGCAGCGTAGGGCTAGGGCTTTACAATGAGCAGTTCTTC

v_call: TRBV9
clone_size: .
j_call: TRBJ2-3
d_call: .
cdr3_aa: CASTDSYSYTDTQYF
cdr3_nt: TGTGCCAGCACCGACTCTTACTCGTACACAGATACGCAGTATTTT

v_call: TRBV18
clone_size: .
j_call: TRBJ2-7
d_call: TRBD1
cdr3_aa: CASSPDRVPYEQYF
cdr3_nt: TGTGCCAGCTCCCCCGACAGGGTCCCCTACGAGCAGTACTTC

v_call: TRBV5-1
clone_size: .
j_call: TRBJ2-5
d_call: .
cdr3_aa: CASSLGPLPGETQYF
cdr3_nt: TGCGCCAGCAGCTTGGGCCCCCTTCCAGGAGAGACCCAGTACTTC

v_call: TRBV5-1
clone_size: .
j_call: TRBJ2-5
d_call: .
cdr3_aa: CASSRGEETQYF
cdr3_nt: TGCGCCAGCAGTAGGGGGGAAGAGACCCAGTACTTC

v_call: TRBV28
clone_size: .
j_call: TRBJ2-7
d_call: TRBD2
cdr3_aa: CASSVMTSGRLYEQYF
cdr3_nt: TGTGCCAGCAGTGTCATGACTAGCGGGAGATTATACGAGCAGTACTTC

v_call: TRBV5-1
clone_size: .
j_call: TRBJ2-7
d_call: .
cdr3_aa: CASSRAVADEQYF
cdr3_nt: TGCGCCAGCAGCCGGGCGGTGGCGGACGAGCAGTACTTC

v_call: TRBV11-3
clone_size: .
j_call: TRBJ2-7
d_call: TRBD2
cdr3_aa: CASGFISGDYEQYF
cdr3_nt: TGTGCCAGCGGTTTCATTAGCGGGGACTACGAGCAGTACTTC

v_call: TRBV7-8
clone_size: .
j_call: TRBJ2-7
d_call: TRBD1
cdr3_aa: CASSLDRDGNYEQYF
cdr3_nt: TGTGCCAGCAGCTTGGACAGGGACGGCAACTACGAGCAGTACTTC

v_call: TRBV11-3
clone_size: .
j_call: TRBJ2-7
d_call: TRBD1
cdr3_aa: CASSLAPGQGYEQYF
cdr3_nt: TGTGCCAGCAGCTTAGCGCCAGGACAGGGCTACGAGCAGTACTTC

v_call: TRBV4-2
clone_size: .
j_call: TRBJ1-4
d_call: TRBD1
cdr3_aa: CASSQGDRGNEKLFF
cdr3_nt: TGTGCCAGCAGCCAAGGCGACAGGGGTAATGAAAAACTGTTTTTT

v_call: TRBV6-4
clone_size: .
j_call: TRBJ2-1
d_call: .
cdr3_aa: CASSPTTGFENEQFF
cdr3_nt: TGTGCCAGCAGTCCAACTACAGGGTTTGAAAATGAGCAGTTCTTC

v_call: TRBV27
clone_size: .
j_call: TRBJ2-1
d_call: TRBD2
cdr3_aa: CASSSRLAGDVNEQFF
cdr3_nt: TGTGCCAGCAGTTCCCGACTAGCGGGTGACGTCAATGAGCAGTTCTTC

v_call: TRBV7-9
clone_size: .
j_call: TRBJ1-1
d_call: .
cdr3_aa: CASSLVQGVTEAFF
cdr3_nt: TGTGCCAGCAGCTTAGTCCAGGGTGTTACTGAAGCTTTCTTT

v_call: TRBV30
clone_size: few
j_call: TRBJ2-7
d_call: TRBD2
cdr3_aa: CAWNAGGVSFSYEQYF
cdr3_nt: TGTGCCTGGAACGCGGGGGGTGTCTCTTTCTCCTACGAGCAGTACTTC

v_call: TRBV5-1
clone_size: .
j_call: TRBJ2-6
d_call: TRBD1
cdr3_aa: CASRGLDRAGANVLTF
cdr3_nt: TGCGCCAGCAGAGGATTGGACAGGGCTGGGGCCAACGTCCTGACTTTC

v_call: TRBV11-2
clone_size: .
j_call: TRBJ2-7
d_call: .
cdr3_aa: CASSPGAYEQYF
cdr3_nt: TGTGCCAGCAGCCCAGGGGCCTACGAGCAGTACTTC

v_call: TRBV2
clone_size: .
j_call: TRBJ1-2
d_call: TRBD1
cdr3_aa: CASAGGGGQYGYTF
cdr3_nt: TGTGCCAGCGCGGGGGGAGGGGGCCAATATGGCTACACCTTC

v_call: TRBV9
clone_size: .
j_call: TRBJ2-7
d_call: TRBD2
cdr3_aa: CASSARGLGTNEQYF
cdr3_nt: TGTGCCAGCAGCGCTAGGGGACTAGGGACAAACGAGCAGTACTTC

v_call: TRBV7-8
clone_size: .
j_call: TRBJ2-3
d_call: .
cdr3_aa: CASSLMVSTDTQYF
cdr3_nt: TGTGCCAGCAGCTTAATGGTCAGCACAGATACGCAGTATTTT

v_call: TRBV5-1
clone_size: .
j_call: TRBJ2-2
d_call: .
cdr3_aa: CASKVPGWSAGELFF
cdr3_nt: TGCGCCAGCAAGGTGCCGGGGTGGTCCGCCGGGGAGCTGTTTTTT

v_call: TRBV30
clone_size: once
j_call: TRBJ2-1
d_call: .
cdr3_aa: CAWSVSGNNEQFF
cdr3_nt: TGTGCCTGGAGTGTTTCGGGAAACAATGAGCAGTTCTTC

v_call: TRBV6-5
clone_size: .
j_call: TRBJ1-1
d_call: TRBD1
cdr3_aa: CASSPDRAENTEAFF
cdr3_nt: TGTGCCAGCAGTCCCGACAGGGCGGAGAACACTGAAGCTTTCTTT

v_call: TRBV27
clone_size: .
j_call: TRBJ1-5
d_call: TRBD1
cdr3_aa: CASSERQGQNQPQHF
cdr3_nt: TGTGCCAGCAGTGAGCGACAGGGTCAAAATCAGCCCCAGCATTTT

v_call: TRBV21-1
clone_size: .
j_call: TRBJ2-3
d_call: .
cdr3_aa: CASSKGSRSRADTQYF
cdr3_nt: TGTGCCAGCAGCAAAGGCTCAAGGAGTCGCGCAGATACGCAGTATTTT